Listed here are 8 T cell receptor beta chains from one sample, sequenced in a study of long-term antiretroviral therapy in people with HIV. They ran version v3.0 of the immunoSEQ assay at survey level. Measured with immunoSEQ multiplex PCR; TCRdb has only the in-frame clones, and not every one. There are 13,000 or so clones in the sample; 75% to 90% occur only once, and approximately 14% lies in the top ten. The material was unsorted PBMCs, obtained 3.2 years before starting antiretroviral therapy. The receptor set was obtained from a man in his forties with HIV.

This clone appeared a few times. The CDR3 is CASSEQGKGTEAFF. CDR3 nucleotides: TGTGCCAGCAGCGAACAGGGGAAGGGCACTGAAGCTTTCTTT. This chain joins TRBV7-9 and TRBJ1-1; 7 bases are shared with TRBD1. Trimming cost V 5 bases and J 4 bases; bases outside gene matches: 7. CDR1 is SEHNR, CDR2 FQNEAQ, per germline (reference sequence). This CDR3 has 14 amino acids.

The V and J genes are TRBV5-1 and TRBJ2-5, with TRBD2 matching 8 bases. Germline V lookup: CDR1 SGHRS, CDR2 YFSETQ. J lost 5 bases, V lost 2 bases, and 8 bases had no gene match. The CDR3 consists of 15 residues. CDR3 in amino acids: CASSLTSGREETQYF. In DNA form, the CDR3 reads TGCGCCAGCAGCTTAACTAGCGGCCGGGAGGAGACCCAGTACTTC.

This clone was picked up a small number of times. V and J are TRBV7-3 and TRBJ2-7; TRBD2 aligns across 7 bases. CDR3 length: 13 residues. After removal of 3 bases from V and 7 bases from J, the junction contained 6 bases not matched to a gene. Germline V gene data show CDR1 as SGHTA and CDR2 as FQGTGA. The DNA of the CDR3 is TGTGCCAGCAGCTTGGGACTATGGGAAGAGCAGTACTTC. The encoded protein is CASSLGLWEEQYF.

This clone is termed medium-sized (0.01 to 0.1%). J is TRBJ2-7 and V is TRBV7-8; 13 bases agree with TRBD2. Looked up from germline, CDR1 is SGHVS and CDR2 is FQNEAQ. Trimming at V came to 4 bases and at J to 2 bases, leaving 2 bases not matched to a gene. The CDR3 is made up of 15 amino acids. CDR3 sequence (DNA): TGTGCCAGCAGCTCAACTAGCGGGGGGGCCTACGAGCAGTACTTC. The encoded protein is CASSSTSGGAYEQYF.

The V gene is TRBV6-4, the J gene TRBJ2-2, with D hard to call. Germline CDR1 is MRHNA and CDR2 is SNTAGT. The germline V and J ends were trimmed by 0 bases and 7 bases, with 6 bases remaining between them. This CDR3 spans 13 amino acids. The CDR3 loop reads CASSDSNFGELFF. CDR3 DNA: TGTGCCAGCAGTGACTCAAATTTCGGGGAGCTGTTTTTT.

The V call is TRBV6-1, the J call TRBJ1-4; D may be TRBD1 (6 bases). Germline CDR1 is MNHNS and CDR2 is SASEGT. The ends were cut back, 6 bases at V and 8 bases at J, with 19 bases in the middle. The CDR3 length is 15 residues. The CDR3, as DNA: TGTGCCAGCAGGCCGGACAGCACTATCTGGGAAAAACTGTTTTTT. It is translated as CASRPDSTIWEKLFF.

The V gene is TRBV14, the J gene TRBJ1-2, with TRBD1 as a possible D gene (5 bases). V was pared by 4 bases and J by 5 bases, with 11 bases between. The CDR3 has 13 residues. Germline loops: CDR1 SGHDN, CDR2 FVKESK. The DNA of the CDR3 is TGTGCCAGCAGCCTCCCGTCAGGGTATGGCTACACCTTC. This sequence encodes CASSLPSGYGYTF.

The chain joins TRBV27 to TRBJ1-1; no definite D call. Trimming took 0 bases from V and 3 from J, leaving 14 bases between them. In germline, CDR1 is MNHEY, CDR2 SMNVEV (reference sequence). This CDR3 has 16 amino acids. CDR3 sequence: CASSLSGRVSDTEAFF. The DNA for the CDR3 is TGTGCCAGCAGTTTATCGGGGAGGGTCTCCGACACTGAAGCTTTCTTT.